The TCR beta chain under discussion was sequenced for a study of blood T cell repertoires in COVID-19. About the study: There were acute and convalescent COVID-19 samples, and they came from the United States, Italy and Spain.

Repertoires were generated with immunoSEQ multiplex PCR, while TCRdb's copy carries only in-frame clones and drops some. The sample yields over 300,000 clones, over 75% seen once. Germline lookup yields CDR1 SGHVS and CDR2 FQNEAQ. Trimming shortened V by 7 bases and J by 7 bases, and 11 bases separated the two germline ends. This CDR3 spans 12 amino acids. Everyone who took part was roughly 18 to 89 years old, and they came from 20 to 25 US areas. Participants were placed into cohorts based on the clinical history they reported. This chain links TRBV7-8 with TRBJ1-5; D not certain. The sequencing sample was made of PBMCs or T cells enriched from blood (not recorded which). The source of this sequence is a man aged 25-45 years who had recovered from COVID-19. The CDR3 spells CASTMGEQPQHF. For the CDR3, the DNA is TGTGCCAGCACCATGGGAGAACAGCCCCAGCATTTT.